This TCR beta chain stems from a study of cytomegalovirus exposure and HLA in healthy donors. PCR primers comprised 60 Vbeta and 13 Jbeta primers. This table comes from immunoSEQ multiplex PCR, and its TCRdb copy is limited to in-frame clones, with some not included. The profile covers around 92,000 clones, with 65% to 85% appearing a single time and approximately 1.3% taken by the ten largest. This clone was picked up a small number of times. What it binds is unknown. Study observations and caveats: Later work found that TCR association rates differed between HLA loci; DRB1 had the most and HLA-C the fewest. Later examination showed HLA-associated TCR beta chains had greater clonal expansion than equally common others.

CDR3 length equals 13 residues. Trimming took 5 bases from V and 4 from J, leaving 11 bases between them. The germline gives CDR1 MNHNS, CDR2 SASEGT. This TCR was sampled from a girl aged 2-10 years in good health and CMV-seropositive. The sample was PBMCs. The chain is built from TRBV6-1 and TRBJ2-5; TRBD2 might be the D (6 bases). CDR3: CASSTGLIETQYF. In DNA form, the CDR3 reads TGTGCCAGCAGTACGGGACTTATAGAGACCCAGTACTTC.